A selection of T cell receptor beta chains follows, all from one sample in a study of blood T cell repertoires in COVID-19. Using immunoSEQ multiplex PCR, the repertoire was profiled, and TCRdb retains in-frame clones only, with some absent. Seen here are approximately 220,000 clones, around four fifths observed once, and the top ten hold about 3.8%. The sample taken for sequencing was PBMCs or T cells enriched from blood (not recorded which). Source of these receptors: a woman in her forties who had been exposed to COVID-19. Each CDR3 is given with its conserved first and last residue. Each record gives: V gene, clone size, J gene, D gene, CDR3 protein, CDR3 DNA. A D gene is named only where the DNA matches it firmly. Expanded clones are given a class, and other clones once, few, many or no size at all.

V: TRBV10-3
size: .
J: TRBJ1-2
D: TRBD1
CDR3: CAISDRDRAFNGYTF
DNA: TGTGCCATCAGTGATCGGGACAGAGCCTTTAACGGCTACACCTTC

V: TRBV11-2
size: .
J: TRBJ2-7
D: TRBD2
CDR3: CASSSPSGTSGDEQYF
DNA: TGTGCCAGCAGCTCCCCTTCCGGGACTAGCGGGGACGAGCAGTACTTC

V: TRBV5-1
size: few
J: TRBJ2-7
D: .
CDR3: CASSGGLGAYEQYF
DNA: TGCGCCAGCAGCGGGGGACTTGGCGCCTACGAGCAGTACTTC

V: TRBV29-1
size: .
J: TRBJ2-5
D: .
CDR3: CSVVPQETQYF
DNA: TGCAGCGTTGTCCCTCAAGAGACCCAGTACTTC

V: TRBV2
size: .
J: TRBJ2-2
D: .
CDR3: CASSDSPLTGELFF
DNA: TGTGCCAGCAGTGACTCCCCGTTGACCGGGGAGCTGTTTTTT

V: TRBV28
size: .
J: TRBJ1-2
D: .
CDR3: CASSFKQLYGYTF
DNA: TGTGCCAGCAGTTTTAAACAGCTCTATGGCTACACCTTC

V: TRBV2
size: .
J: TRBJ1-6
D: TRBD1
CDR3: CASSTLTPDRGSPLHF
DNA: TGTGCCAGCAGTACCCTGACTCCGGACAGGGGCTCACCCCTCCACTTT

V: TRBV29-1
size: few
J: TRBJ1-3
D: .
CDR3: CSVVGNTIYF
DNA: TGCAGCGTTGTAGGAAACACCATATATTTT

V: TRBV7-2
size: .
J: TRBJ1-3
D: TRBD1
CDR3: CASSFTGGAGNTIYF
DNA: TGTGCCAGCAGCTTCACAGGGGGCGCGGGAAACACCATATATTTT

V: TRBV11-3
size: .
J: TRBJ2-1
D: TRBD2
CDR3: CASSSGLADYNEQFF
DNA: TGTGCCAGCAGCTCAGGACTAGCGGATTACAATGAGCAGTTCTTC

V: TRBV7-2
size: .
J: TRBJ1-3
D: TRBD1
CDR3: CASSLLGQVRSGNTIYF
DNA: TGTGCCAGCAGCCTACTAGGACAGGTGCGCTCTGGAAACACCATATATTTT

V: TRBV11-3
size: .
J: TRBJ2-5
D: TRBD2
CDR3: CASSAGLAGGRGETQYF
DNA: TGTGCCAGCAGCGCGGGACTAGCGGGGGGCAGAGGGGAGACCCAGTACTTC

V: TRBV3-1/TRBV3-2
size: .
J: TRBJ2-3
D: TRBD2
CDR3: CASSKRGSTDTQYF
DNA: TGTGCCAGCAGCAAGCGGGGTAGCACAGATACGCAGTATTTT

V: TRBV21-1
size: .
J: TRBJ1-3
D: .
CDR3: CASPIGQSSGNTIYF
DNA: TGTGCCAGCCCAATCGGACAGTCCTCTGGAAACACCATATATTTT

V: TRBV9
size: once
J: TRBJ1-4
D: .
CDR3: CASSASHSPDEKLFF
DNA: TGTGCCAGCAGCGCGAGCCATTCTCCGGATGAAAAACTGTTTTTT

V: TRBV12-3/TRBV12-4
size: .
J: TRBJ1-2
D: TRBD1
CDR3: CASSTGQGRGYTF
DNA: TGTGCCAGCAGTACGGGACAGGGAAGAGGCTACACCTTC

V: TRBV19
size: .
J: TRBJ2-5
D: TRBD1
CDR3: CASTRQGGGSETQYF
DNA: TGTGCCAGTACCCGACAGGGGGGAGGATCGGAGACCCAGTACTTC

V: TRBV3-1/TRBV3-2
size: .
J: TRBJ1-2
D: TRBD1
CDR3: CASSQATTGTGYGYTF
DNA: TGTGCCAGCAGCCAAGCCACCACCGGGACAGGGTATGGCTACACCTTC

V: TRBV28
size: few
J: TRBJ1-2
D: .
CDR3: CASSFLGGRFYGYTF
DNA: TGTGCCAGCAGTTTTTTGGGGGGGCGGTTTTACGGCTACACCTTC

V: TRBV18
size: once
J: TRBJ1-4
D: .
CDR3: CASSRGGGEKLFF
DNA: TGTGCCAGCTCAAGGGGAGGCGGTGAAAAACTGTTTTTT

V: TRBV13
size: .
J: TRBJ2-7
D: .
CDR3: CASSLGGQSGVDEQYF
DNA: TGTGCCAGCAGCTTAGGCGGCCAGTCAGGGGTCGACGAGCAGTACTTC

V: TRBV12-3/TRBV12-4
size: .
J: TRBJ1-1
D: .
CDR3: CASSLSGGTEAFF
DNA: TGTGCCAGCAGTTTAAGTGGAGGCACTGAAGCTTTCTTT

V: TRBV11-2
size: .
J: TRBJ2-3
D: TRBD2
CDR3: CASSPGLAGGNTDTQYF
DNA: TGTGCCAGCAGCCCGGGACTAGCGGGGGGGAACACAGATACGCAGTATTTT

V: TRBV9
size: .
J: TRBJ2-2
D: TRBD2
CDR3: CASSVDWRGGGTWELFF
DNA: TGTGCCAGCAGCGTAGATTGGCGGGGGGGCGGTACCTGGGAGCTGTTTTTT

V: TRBV19
size: .
J: TRBJ2-2
D: .
CDR3: CASSMGHFTNTGELFF
DNA: TGTGCCAGTAGTATGGGCCATTTCACGAACACCGGGGAGCTGTTTTTT

V: TRBV27
size: .
J: TRBJ1-5
D: TRBD1
CDR3: CASRPGQGSNQPQHF
DNA: TGTGCCAGCAGACCGGGACAGGGAAGCAATCAGCCCCAGCATTTT

V: TRBV28
size: .
J: TRBJ2-7
D: TRBD2
CDR3: CASSFSGGAHEQYF
DNA: TGTGCCAGCAGTTTCAGCGGGGGGGCCCACGAGCAGTACTTC

V: TRBV4-2
size: once
J: TRBJ1-1
D: .
CDR3: CASSLGGWGVKNTEAFF
DNA: TGTGCCAGCAGCTTAGGCGGGTGGGGGGTAAAGAACACTGAAGCTTTCTTT

V: TRBV2
size: .
J: TRBJ1-2
D: TRBD1
CDR3: CASTTGQGGFYGYTF
DNA: TGTGCCAGCACTACGGGACAGGGAGGTTTTTATGGCTACACCTTC

V: TRBV13
size: .
J: TRBJ2-7
D: TRBD2
CDR3: CASSATSRSYEQYF
DNA: TGTGCCAGCAGCGCGACTAGCAGATCCTACGAGCAGTACTTC

V: TRBV7-9
size: few
J: TRBJ2-5
D: TRBD1
CDR3: CASSPDRARETQYF
DNA: TGTGCCAGCAGCCCGGACAGGGCGAGGGAGACCCAGTACTTC

V: TRBV7-2
size: .
J: TRBJ2-1
D: .
CDR3: CASSLDLGGYNEQFF
DNA: TGTGCCAGCAGCTTAGATTTGGGGGGCTACAATGAGCAGTTCTTC

V: TRBV3-1/TRBV3-2
size: .
J: TRBJ1-2
D: TRBD1
CDR3: CASSHRDRGNGYTF
DNA: TGTGCCAGCAGCCATAGGGACAGGGGGAATGGCTACACCTTC

V: TRBV9
size: .
J: TRBJ2-1
D: TRBD2
CDR3: CASSAGGSSYNEQFF
DNA: TGTGCCAGCAGCGCCGGGGGGAGCTCCTACAATGAGCAGTTCTTC

V: TRBV12-3/TRBV12-4
size: .
J: TRBJ1-2
D: .
CDR3: CASSYRLYGYTF
DNA: TGTGCCAGCAGCTACAGGCTCTATGGCTACACCTTC

V: TRBV5-1
size: .
J: TRBJ2-6
D: .
CDR3: CASSPGPTSGANVLTF
DNA: TGCGCCAGCAGCCCTGGGCCCACCTCTGGGGCCAACGTCCTGACTTTC

V: TRBV28
size: few
J: TRBJ2-1
D: TRBD1
CDR3: CASSFPRSDRSSYNEQFF
DNA: TGTGCCAGCAGTTTCCCTCGATCGGACAGGAGCTCCTACAATGAGCAGTTCTTC

V: TRBV9
size: .
J: TRBJ1-1
D: TRBD1
CDR3: CASNQQGAWSEAFF
DNA: TGTGCCAGCAACCAACAGGGGGCTTGGAGTGAAGCTTTCTTT

V: TRBV5-4
size: .
J: TRBJ1-1
D: .
CDR3: CASSLLGGRVTEAFF
DNA: TGTGCCAGCAGCTTGTTGGGGGGGCGCGTAACTGAAGCTTTCTTT

V: TRBV19
size: .
J: TRBJ2-5
D: .
CDR3: CASSINRGETQYF
DNA: TGTGCCAGTAGTATCAACCGGGGAGAGACCCAGTACTTC

V: TRBV27
size: .
J: TRBJ1-4
D: .
CDR3: CASSYRATNEKLFF
DNA: TGTGCCAGCAGTTACAGGGCAACTAATGAAAAACTGTTTTTT

V: TRBV2
size: .
J: TRBJ1-2
D: TRBD1
CDR3: CASSTNRGGGYTF
DNA: TGTGCCAGCAGTACAAACAGGGGAGGCGGCTACACCTTC

V: TRBV28
size: once
J: TRBJ2-7
D: TRBD1
CDR3: CASSGTGSKYEQYF
DNA: TGTGCCAGCAGTGGGACAGGGAGTAAGTACGAGCAGTACTTC

V: TRBV4-1
size: .
J: TRBJ1-2
D: .
CDR3: CASSLGALYGYTF
DNA: TGCGCCAGCAGCCTTGGGGCTCTCTATGGCTACACCTTC

V: TRBV29-1
size: .
J: TRBJ1-3
D: TRBD1
CDR3: CSVEATGSSGNTIYF
DNA: TGCAGCGTTGAGGCGACAGGGAGCTCTGGAAACACCATATATTTT

V: TRBV7-3
size: .
J: TRBJ2-2
D: .
CDR3: CASSWASRDNTGELFF
DNA: TGTGCCAGCAGCTGGGCATCCAGAGATAACACCGGGGAGCTGTTTTTT

V: TRBV18
size: .
J: TRBJ1-2
D: TRBD1
CDR3: CASSPLDRGRAGYTF
DNA: TGTGCCAGCTCACCCCTCGACAGGGGGCGAGCCGGCTACACCTTC

V: TRBV6-2/TRBV6-3
size: .
J: TRBJ1-2
D: TRBD1
CDR3: CASSLGQGISYGYTF
DNA: TGTGCCAGCAGTTTGGGACAGGGGATATCCTATGGCTACACCTTC

V: TRBV9
size: .
J: TRBJ1-3
D: TRBD1
CDR3: CASSAYSGQGSGNTIYF
DNA: TGTGCCAGCAGCGCATACTCGGGACAGGGGTCCGGAAACACCATATATTTT

V: TRBV9
size: .
J: TRBJ1-6
D: .
CDR3: CASSPSRTDTSPLHF
DNA: TGTGCCAGCAGCCCAAGTCGGACAGACACTTCACCCCTCCACTTT

V: TRBV5-4
size: once
J: TRBJ1-4
D: TRBD1
CDR3: CASTSGGKGEKLFF
DNA: TGTGCCAGCACCTCAGGGGGGAAAGGCGAAAAACTGTTTTTT